Listed here are 20 T cell receptor beta chains from one sample, sequenced in a study of a mutant IDH1 vaccine in newly diagnosed glioma. The time point here: baseline, week 1 (first vaccination visit). Treatment indicated: pre-vaccination baseline after standard-of-care therapy. Method: immunoSEQ multiplex PCR; TCRdb's copy keeps in-frame clones and lacks some. The data contain tens of thousands of clones, about 80% of them singletons. Material: PBMCs, obtained from a glioma patient treated with radiotherapy, temozolomide or both. The receptor set was obtained from a woman in her forties or fifties with glioma.

The gene calls are TRBV19 and TRBJ2-2, with TRBD1 matching 7 bases. The trim removed 6 bases at V and 4 bases at J, leaving 5 bases unmatched. The CDR3 runs to 14 residues. The V gene's germline CDR1 is LNHDA and CDR2 SQIVND (reference sequence). The CDR3 reads CASRGQGVTGELFF. In DNA form, the CDR3 reads TGTGCCAGTAGGGGCCAGGGGGTCACCGGGGAGCTGTTTTTT.

This clone has a single count. The chain carries TRBV7-2 and TRBJ1-2, with D perhaps matching TRBD1 (5 bases). The germline V gene has CDR1 SGHTA and CDR2 FQGNSA. Trimming pared 1 base from V and 8 bases from J, leaving 14 bases between. The CDR3 length is 14 residues. Here the CDR3 DNA reads TGTGCCAGCAGCTTAGTCCGCGACCGGGACGGCTACACCTTC. It encodes CASSLVRDRDGYTF.

The V call is TRBV9, the J call TRBJ2-5; weak D call: TRBD1 (6 bases). Looked up from germline, CDR1 is SGDLS and CDR2 is YYNGEE. V was trimmed by 3 bases and J by 1 base, leaving 16 bases between them. The CDR3 has 16 residues. CDR3 sequence: CASSGKTGNAQETQYF. The CDR3 DNA reads as TGTGCCAGCAGCGGCAAAACAGGGAATGCCCAAGAGACCCAGTACTTC.

This clone appeared a single time. Here the CDR3 reads CASSWGLGETQYF. DNA for the CDR3: TGTGCCAGCAGCTGGGGACTCGGAGAGACCCAGTACTTC. The chain has TRBV7-9 and TRBJ2-5, with a weak D call TRBD2 (6 bases). The CDR3 consists of 13 residues. Germline CDR1 is SEHNR and CDR2 is FQNEAQ (reference sequence). The V end was cut by 4 bases, the J end by 4 bases, with 10 bases between.

This clone was recorded a few times. CDR3 DNA: TGCGCCAGCAGCCGGCCCGGGAACAATCAGCCCCAGCATTTT. Its protein is CASSRPGNNQPQHF. The chain links TRBV4-1 to TRBJ1-5; D unresolved. The CDR3 runs to 14 residues. CDR1 is MGHRA, CDR2 YSYEKL, per germline. Deletions cut 4 bases from V and 3 bases from J, with 10 bases between.

The chain has TRBV19 and TRBJ2-5; 9 nucleotides align to TRBD1. Germline V gene sequence: CDR1 LNHDA, CDR2 SQIVND (reference sequence). The CDR3 extends over 14 amino acids. J gave up 6 bases and V 3 bases, and 5 bases lay outside the gene matches. This CDR3 is CASSMGQGSQTQYF. CDR3 sequence (DNA): TGTGCCAGTAGTATGGGACAGGGATCTCAGACCCAGTACTTC.

The V call is TRBV7-9, the J call TRBJ2-7; D unclear. This CDR3 contains 17 residues. From germline, CDR1 is SEHNR and CDR2 FQNEAQ (reference sequence). The V end was cut by 0 bases, the J end by 0 bases, with 15 bases between. CDR3: CASSLAPSADSSYEQYF. As DNA, the CDR3 is TGTGCCAGCAGCTTAGCTCCTTCGGCCGATTCCTCCTACGAGCAGTACTTC.

This chain uses TRBV19 with TRBJ1-1; TRBD1 matches 9 bases. Germline CDR1 and CDR2: LNHDA and SQIVND (reference sequence). This CDR3 comprises 16 residues. Trimming removed 5 bases from V and 1 base from J; junction bases left unmatched: 8. This chain's CDR3 is CASSAGTGWGNTEAFF. CDR3 nucleotides: TGTGCCAGTAGTGCCGGGACAGGGTGGGGGAACACTGAAGCTTTCTTT.

The chain carries TRBV5-4 and TRBJ2-7, with 9 bases matching TRBD2. CDR3 length: 15 residues. Germline V CDR1 and CDR2: SGHNT, YYREEE (reference sequence). V was clipped by 0 bases and J by 3 bases; unmatched bases: 4. The CDR3 spells CASSLAPSGDYEQYF. CDR3 in DNA: TGTGCCAGCAGCTTGGCGCCTAGCGGGGACTACGAGCAGTACTTC. Drawing the rest from reference TRBV5-4 and TRBJ2-7, the complete variable domain is ETGVTQSPTHLIKTRGQQVTLRCSSQSGHNTVSWYQQALGQGPQFIFQYYREEENGRGNFPPRFSGLQFPNYSSELNVNALELDDSALYLCASSLAPSGDYEQYFGPGTRLTVT.

The genes are TRBV15 and TRBJ1-5; no clear D gene. The CDR3 contains 15 residues. V lost 2 bases, J lost 2 bases, and 10 bases lay in between. In germline, CDR1 is LNHNV, CDR2 YYDKDF (reference sequence). The CDR3 region is CATSRRAAGNQPQHF. CDR3 nucleotides: TGTGCCACCAGCAGACGGGCGGCAGGCAATCAGCCCCAGCATTTT.

The V gene is TRBV7-8, the J gene TRBJ2-7; 8 bases are a match to TRBD1. Germline-derived CDR1 and CDR2 are SGHVS and FQNEAQ. Germline trimming cut 5 bases from V and 5 bases from J; bases unmatched to any gene: 8. This CDR3 is built from 14 residues. CDR3 amino acids: CASSLRDRSHEQYF. The CDR3 nucleotides are TGTGCCAGCAGCCTCCGGGACAGGTCCCACGAGCAGTACTTC.

As DNA, the CDR3 is TGTGCCAGCAGCTTATGGGGCAGGAGCTCCTACGAGCAGTACTTC. Protein product: CASSLWGRSSYEQYF. V usage is TRBV7-2 and J usage is TRBJ2-7, with D possibly matching TRBD1 (5 bases). The CDR3 spans 15 residues. V was clipped by 2 bases and J by 0 bases, with 11 bases between them. Per the germline V gene, CDR1 is SGHTA and CDR2 is FQGNSA.

This sequence joins TRBV10-3 and TRBJ2-3; tentative D call: TRBD2 (5 bases). V was clipped by 0 bases and J by 2 bases, with 9 bases between them. The CDR3 is 15 amino acids. Germline assignment: CDR1 ENHRY and CDR2 SYGVKD. The CDR3 DNA sequence: TGTGCCATCAGTGAGTCTCCGGGGATCACAGATACGCAGTATTTT. It is translated as CAISESPGITDTQYF.

This clone has only one observation. V and J are TRBV5-3 and TRBJ2-3; TRBD2 matches at 15 bases. TRBV5-3 is noted as an ORF with a role that remains uncertain. CDR3 length equals 19 residues. Losses at the gene ends were 5 bases for V and 2 bases for J; bases not matched to a gene: 12. The CDR3 DNA reads as TGTGCCAGAAGAGTTAACGGGACTAGCGGGGGGAAGCTCACAGATACGCAGTATTTT. It yields the protein CARRVNGTSGGKLTDTQYF.

The V call is TRBV20-1, the J call TRBJ2-5; D is unclear. The CDR3 spans 11 residues. V lost 6 bases and J lost 5, with 10 bases in between. Germline V gene data show CDR1 as DFQATT and CDR2 as SNEGSKA (reference sequence). CDR3 sequence (DNA): TGCAGTGCGCTCTCAGTTGAGACCCAGTACTTC. Amino acid sequence: CSALSVETQYF.

The DNA of the CDR3 is TGTGCCAGCAGCCCACCTCTTCCGGGGGATGAGCAGTTCTTC. This gives the protein CASSPPLPGDEQFF. This rearrangement joins TRBV7-2 to TRBJ2-1; D is possibly TRBD2 (6 bases). The CDR3 runs to 14 residues. CDR1 SGHTA and CDR2 FQGNSA come from the germline V gene. Trimming removed 5 bases from V and 8 bases from J, with 16 bases in between.

This clone showed up just once. The CDR3 sequence is CASSLTVLDEQYF. CDR3 DNA: TGTGCCAGCAGCTTGACAGTATTGGACGAGCAGTACTTC. This sequence joins TRBV7-2 and TRBJ2-7, with D tentatively TRBD1 (5 bases). This CDR3 is 13 amino acids long. The germline V and J ends were trimmed by 3 bases and 5 bases, with 11 bases remaining between them. Germline values: CDR1 SGHTA, CDR2 FQGNSA.

This chain joins TRBV5-1 and TRBJ2-2, with D possibly TRBD2 on 6 matching bases. V lost 2 bases and J 5 bases, leaving 10 bases between the germline ends. The CDR3 totals 14 residues. From germline, CDR1 is SGHRS and CDR2 YFSETQ. The CDR3 loop reads CASSFGSGTGELFF. CDR3 sequence (DNA): TGCGCCAGCAGCTTTGGCAGCGGGACCGGGGAGCTGTTTTTT. The whole variable domain, filled in from reference TRBV5-1 and TRBJ2-2, reads KAGVTQTPRYLIKTRGQQVTLSCSPISGHRSVSWYQQTPGQGLQFLFEYFSETQRNKGNFPGRFSGRQFSNSRSEMNVSTLELGDSALYLCASSFGSGTGELFFGEGSRLTVL.

This clone was counted a single time. This rearrangement joins TRBV29-1 to TRBJ1-1; the match to TRBD1 covers 10 bases. V was pared by 7 bases and J by 6 bases, with 5 bases of the junction left unmatched. CDR1 SQVTM and CDR2 ANQGSEA come from the germline V gene. The CDR3 consists of 12 residues. In DNA, the CDR3 is TGCAGCGCCGGACAGGGGGGTCCTGAAGCTTTCTTT. Protein sequence: CSAGQGGPEAFF.

The chain joins TRBV9 to TRBJ2-3; D remains ambiguous. Germline loops: CDR1 SGDLS, CDR2 YYNGEE. The length of the CDR3 is 15 residues. The V end was cut by 4 bases, the J end by 2 bases, with 14 bases between. The CDR3 DNA is TGTGCCAGCAGCCCCCTGACCTCTGACACAGATACGCAGTATTTT. This translates into CASSPLTSDTDTQYF.